A single sample gave rise to the 12 T cell receptor beta chains below, sequenced in a study of beta chain features in type 1 diabetes. The study reverse transcribed the entire isolated RNA, so it sequenced expressed TCRB transcripts. Some clones are missing from TCRdb's copy, which holds only in-frame ones; the method was immunoSEQ multiplex PCR. This table has about 30,000 clones, 50% to 65% appearing once. Antigens for these TCRs are unknown. Study-wide results and caveats: TCRB CDR3 length was moderately but significantly reduced in all four CD4+ subsets of Type 1 diabetes patients.

Source material: Tregs from blood. These TCRs come from a young woman with type 1 diabetes.

This sequence joins TRBV11-2 and TRBJ2-1; TRBD2 might be the D (6 bases). This CDR3 has 12 residues. Trimming shortened V by 5 bases and J by 6 bases, and 8 bases separated the two germline ends. Germline CDR1 reads SGHAT; CDR2 reads FQNNGV. CDR3 sequence reads: CASSPSANEQFF. CDR3 nucleotide sequence: TGTGCCAGCAGCCCTAGCGCCAATGAGCAGTTCTTC. The full variable domain, completed using reference TRBV11-2 and TRBJ2-1, is EAGVAQSPRYKIIEKRQSVAFWCNPISGHATLYWYQQILGQGPKLLIQFQNNGVVDDSQLPKDRFSAERLKGVDSTLKIQPAKLEDSAVYLCASSPSANEQFFGPGTRLTVL.

This chain links TRBV30 with TRBJ2-3; the match to TRBD2 covers 9 bases. The V gene end was trimmed by 2 bases and the J gene end by 0 bases; junction bases not matched to a gene: 9. This CDR3 comprises 17 residues. The V gene's germline CDR1 is GTSNPN and CDR2 SVGIG (reference sequence). DNA for the CDR3: TGTGCCTGGAGTACCCCCTTTAGCGGGAGAAGCACAGATACGCAGTATTTT. Amino acids: CAWSTPFSGRSTDTQYF.

This clone was seen only a few times. This chain joins TRBV7-2 and TRBJ2-7; 11 nucleotides align to TRBD2. Looked up from germline, CDR1 is SGHTA and CDR2 is FQGNSA. After removal of 2 bases from V and 2 bases from J, the junction contained 8 bases not matched to a gene. The CDR3 sequence is 17 residues long. The CDR3 bases are TGTGCCAGCAGCTTACTGACTAGCGGGGCGGGCGCCTACGAGCAGTACTTC. Protein sequence: CASSLLTSGAGAYEQYF.

V and J are TRBV2 and TRBJ1-1; 8 nucleotides align to TRBD1. This CDR3 contains 13 residues. Germline V lookup: CDR1 SNHLY, CDR2 FYNNEI. After removal of 8 bases from V and 3 bases from J, the junction contained 5 bases not matched to a gene. CDR3 bases: TGTGCCAGCGGGAACAGGGGGTACACTGAAGCTTTCTTT. Translation gives CASGNRGYTEAFF.

This chain links TRBV19 with TRBJ2-1, with D possibly matching TRBD2 (7 bases). CDR1 and CDR2 (germline): LNHDA, SQIVND (reference sequence). The CDR3 loop spans 20 amino acids. Trimming shortened V by 1 base and J by 2 bases, and 24 bases separated the two germline ends. CDR3 bases: TGTGCCAGTAGTATAGGGGGGGCGGGAGTAGGTCCCGCAACCTACAATGAGCAGTTCTTC. It encodes CASSIGGAGVGPATYNEQFF.

This clone was counted between two and nine times. This rearrangement joins TRBV5-6 to TRBJ2-1, with TRBD1 matching 7 bases. The CDR3 extends over 13 amino acids. V shed 2 bases, J shed 10 bases, and the junction held 6 bases outside the gene matches. CDR1 is SGHDT, CDR2 YYEEEE, per germline. CDR3 coding DNA: TGTGCCAGCAGCTTTACAGGGGCCCCGGAGCAGTTCTTC. Residues: CASSFTGAPEQFF.

The rearrangement links TRBV19 to TRBJ2-3, with D possibly TRBD1 on 6 matching bases. The CDR3 length is 15 residues. The V end lost 5 bases, the J end lost 1 base, and 13 bases lay between the germline ends. From germline, CDR1 is LNHDA and CDR2 SQIVND (reference sequence). Written as DNA, the CDR3 is TGTGCCAGTAGTTATGGAGCAGGGGGCACAGATACGCAGTATTTT. As protein: CASSYGAGGTDTQYF.

The rearrangement links TRBV5-6 to TRBJ2-3; TRBD2 is a possible D gene (5 bases). Germline V gene sequence: CDR1 SGHDT, CDR2 YYEEEE. The CDR3 has 14 residues. V was cut by 2 bases and J by 5 bases, with 12 bases left in between. This CDR3 reads CASSLSGRGDTQYF. The CDR3 DNA follows: TGTGCCAGCAGCTTAAGTGGACGGGGAGATACGCAGTATTTT.

The chain uses TRBV30 and TRBJ2-3; D is uncertain. Germline V gives CDR1 GTSNPN, CDR2 SVGIG (reference sequence). There are 13 residues in the CDR3. V lost 0 bases and J 1 base, leaving 5 bases between the germline ends. This CDR3 reads CAWSVPGTDTQYF. For the CDR3, the DNA is TGTGCCTGGAGTGTACCGGGCACAGATACGCAGTATTTT.

This clone has just a few counts. The rearrangement uses TRBV29-1 and TRBJ1-2; D gene ambiguous. Germline V lookup: CDR1 SQVTM, CDR2 ANQGSEA. V was pared by 0 bases and J by 7 bases, with 9 bases between. The CDR3 length is 12 residues. In nucleotides, the CDR3 is TGCAGCGTTGAAGACGGAGGTGGTGGCTACACCTTC. Translating gives CSVEDGGGGYTF.

V and J are TRBV4-3 and TRBJ2-3, with 10 bases lining up with TRBD2. The CDR3 is 19 residues long. V dropped 1 base and J dropped 3; count of bases not matched to a gene: 13. Looked up from germline, CDR1 is LGHNA and CDR2 is YSLEER. The DNA for the CDR3 is TGCGCCAGCAGCCAAGGGGCCGGGCTAGCGGGAGCTTTAACAGATACGCAGTATTTT. Translated, it gives CASSQGAGLAGALTDTQYF.

This chain links TRBV6-7 with TRBJ2-7, with 8 bases fitting TRBD1. TRBV6-7 is marked as an open reading frame, function uncertain. The CDR3 is made up of 19 amino acids. V shed 5 bases, J shed 0 bases, and the junction held 18 bases outside the gene matches. CDR3 in amino acids: CASSPGTGSKHRSSYEQYV. Here the CDR3 DNA reads TGTGCCAGCAGTCCCGGGACAGGATCGAAGCACCGGAGCTCCTACGAGCAGTACGTC.